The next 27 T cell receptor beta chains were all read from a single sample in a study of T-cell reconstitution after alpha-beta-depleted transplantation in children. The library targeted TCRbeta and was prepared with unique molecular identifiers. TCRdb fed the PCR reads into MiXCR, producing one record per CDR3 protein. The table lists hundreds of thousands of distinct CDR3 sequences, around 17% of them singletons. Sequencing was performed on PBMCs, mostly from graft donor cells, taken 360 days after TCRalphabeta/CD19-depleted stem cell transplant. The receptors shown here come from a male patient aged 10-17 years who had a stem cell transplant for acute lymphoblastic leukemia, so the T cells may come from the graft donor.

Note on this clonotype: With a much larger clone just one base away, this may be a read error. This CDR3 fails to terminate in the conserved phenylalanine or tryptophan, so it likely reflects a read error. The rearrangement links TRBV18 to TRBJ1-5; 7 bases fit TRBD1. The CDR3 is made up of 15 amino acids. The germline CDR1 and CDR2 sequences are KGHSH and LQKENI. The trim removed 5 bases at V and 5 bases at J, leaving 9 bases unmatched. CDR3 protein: CASSDMTGYDQPQHC. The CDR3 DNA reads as TGTGCCAGCTCAGACATGACAGGGTACGATCAGCCCCAGCATTGT.

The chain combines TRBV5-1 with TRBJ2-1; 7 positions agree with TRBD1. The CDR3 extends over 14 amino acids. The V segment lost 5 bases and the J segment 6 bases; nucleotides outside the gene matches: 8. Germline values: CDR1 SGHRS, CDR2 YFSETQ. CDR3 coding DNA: TGCGCCAGCAGACCGACAGGGTACATCAATGAGCAGTTCTTC. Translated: CASRPTGYINEQFF.

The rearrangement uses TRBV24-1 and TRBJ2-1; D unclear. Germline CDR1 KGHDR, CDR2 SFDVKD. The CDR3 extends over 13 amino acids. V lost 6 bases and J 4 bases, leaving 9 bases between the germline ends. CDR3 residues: CATSNGVYNEQFF. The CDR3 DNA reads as TGTGCCACCAGTAATGGAGTATACAATGAGCAGTTCTTC.

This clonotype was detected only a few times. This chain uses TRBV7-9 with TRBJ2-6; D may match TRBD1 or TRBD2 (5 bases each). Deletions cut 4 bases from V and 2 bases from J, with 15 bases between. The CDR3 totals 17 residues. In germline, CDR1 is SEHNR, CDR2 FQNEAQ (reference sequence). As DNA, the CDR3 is TGTGCCAGCAGCTCAAGCACTAGGGGTCCTGGGGCCAACGTCCTGACTTTC. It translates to CASSSSTRGPGANVLTF.

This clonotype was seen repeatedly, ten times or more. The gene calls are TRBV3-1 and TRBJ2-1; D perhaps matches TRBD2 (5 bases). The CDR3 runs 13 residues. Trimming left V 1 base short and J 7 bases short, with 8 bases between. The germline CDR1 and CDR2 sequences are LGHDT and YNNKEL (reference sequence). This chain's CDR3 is CASSQGWRNEQFF. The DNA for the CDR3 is TGTGCCAGCAGCCAAGGGTGGAGGAATGAGCAGTTCTTC.

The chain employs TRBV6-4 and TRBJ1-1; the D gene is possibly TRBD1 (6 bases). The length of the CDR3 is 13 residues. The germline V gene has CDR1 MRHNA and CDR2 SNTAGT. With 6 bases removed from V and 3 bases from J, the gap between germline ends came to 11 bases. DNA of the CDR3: TGTGCCAGCAGCCACAGGGAGGACACTGAAGCTTTCTTT. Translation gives CASSHREDTEAFF.

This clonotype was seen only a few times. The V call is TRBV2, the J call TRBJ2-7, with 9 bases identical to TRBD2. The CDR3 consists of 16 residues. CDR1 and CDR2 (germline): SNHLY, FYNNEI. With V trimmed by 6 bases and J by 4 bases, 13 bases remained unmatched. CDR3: CASSRVLSGSGYEQYF. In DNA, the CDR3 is TGTGCCAGCAGCCGAGTCCTTAGCGGGAGTGGGTACGAGCAGTACTTC.

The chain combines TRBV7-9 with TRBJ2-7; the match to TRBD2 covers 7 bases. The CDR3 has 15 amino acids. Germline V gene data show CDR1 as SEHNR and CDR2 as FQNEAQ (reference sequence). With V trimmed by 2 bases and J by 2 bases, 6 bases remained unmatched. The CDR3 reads CASSLWGGETYEQYF. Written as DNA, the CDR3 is TGTGCCAGCAGCTTATGGGGGGGAGAAACCTACGAGCAGTACTTC.

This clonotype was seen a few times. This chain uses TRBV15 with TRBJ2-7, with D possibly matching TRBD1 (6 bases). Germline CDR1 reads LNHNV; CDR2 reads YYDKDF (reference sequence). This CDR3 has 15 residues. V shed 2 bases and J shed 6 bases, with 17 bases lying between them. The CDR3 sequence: CATSRYRQVKGEQYF. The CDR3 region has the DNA TGTGCCACCAGCAGATACCGACAGGTTAAAGGCGAGCAGTACTTC.

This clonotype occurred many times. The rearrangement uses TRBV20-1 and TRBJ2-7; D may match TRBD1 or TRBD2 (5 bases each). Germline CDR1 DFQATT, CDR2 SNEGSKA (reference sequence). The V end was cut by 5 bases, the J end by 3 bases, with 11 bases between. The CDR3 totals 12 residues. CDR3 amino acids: CSASRGGYEQYF. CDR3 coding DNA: TGCAGTGCTTCCCGTGGGGGCTACGAGCAGTACTTC.

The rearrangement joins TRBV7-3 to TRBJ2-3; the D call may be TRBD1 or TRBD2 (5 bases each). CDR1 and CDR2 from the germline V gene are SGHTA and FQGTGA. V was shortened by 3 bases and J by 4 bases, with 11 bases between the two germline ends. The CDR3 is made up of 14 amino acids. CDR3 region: CASSLVGDPDTQYF. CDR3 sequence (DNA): TGTGCCAGCAGCTTGGTAGGGGACCCAGATACGCAGTATTTT.

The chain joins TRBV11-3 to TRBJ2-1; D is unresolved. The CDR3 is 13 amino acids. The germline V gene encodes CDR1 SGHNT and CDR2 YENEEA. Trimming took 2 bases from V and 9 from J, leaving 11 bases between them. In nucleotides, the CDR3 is TGTGCCAGCAGCTTAATTCCTTACGGTGAGCAGTTCTTC. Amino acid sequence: CASSLIPYGEQFF.

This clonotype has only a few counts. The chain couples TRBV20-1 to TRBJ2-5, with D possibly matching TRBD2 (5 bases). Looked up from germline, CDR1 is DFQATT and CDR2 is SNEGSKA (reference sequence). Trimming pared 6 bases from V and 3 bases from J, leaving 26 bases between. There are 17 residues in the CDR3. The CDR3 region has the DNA TGCAGTGCCGTTCACAAGGCCGTACTAGAGGGAGAAGAGACCCAGTACTTC. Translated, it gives CSAVHKAVLEGEETQYF.

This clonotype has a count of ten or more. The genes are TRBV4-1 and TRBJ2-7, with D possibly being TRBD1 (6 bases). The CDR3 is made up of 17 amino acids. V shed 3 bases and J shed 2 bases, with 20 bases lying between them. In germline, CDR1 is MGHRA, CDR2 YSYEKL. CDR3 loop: CASSQKSDSLLTYEQYF. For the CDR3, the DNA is TGCGCCAGCAGCCAGAAATCGGACAGTCTGCTTACCTACGAGCAGTACTTC.

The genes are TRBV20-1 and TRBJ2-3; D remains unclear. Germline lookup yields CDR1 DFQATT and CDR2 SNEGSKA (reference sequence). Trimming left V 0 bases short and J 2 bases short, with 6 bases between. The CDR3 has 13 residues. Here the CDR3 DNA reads TGCAGTGCTAGAGAGGGCAACACAGATACGCAGTATTTT. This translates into CSAREGNTDTQYF.

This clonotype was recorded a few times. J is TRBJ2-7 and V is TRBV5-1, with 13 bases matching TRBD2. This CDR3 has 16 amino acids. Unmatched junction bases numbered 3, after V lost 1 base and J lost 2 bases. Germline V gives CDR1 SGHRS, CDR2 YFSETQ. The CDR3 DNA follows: TGCGCCAGCAGCTTGAGGGGGACTAGCGGGGCCTACGAGCAGTACTTC. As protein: CASSLRGTSGAYEQYF.

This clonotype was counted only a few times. The CDR3 DNA reads TGTGCCAGCAGCTTAGGGGCAGAATATAGCAATCAGCCCCAGCATTTT. It translates to CASSLGAEYSNQPQHF. The chain uses TRBV7-9 and TRBJ1-5; D is unclear. The length of the CDR3 is 16 residues. The germline V gene encodes CDR1 SEHNR and CDR2 FQNEAQ (reference sequence). V lost 1 base, J lost 0 bases, and 10 bases lay in between.

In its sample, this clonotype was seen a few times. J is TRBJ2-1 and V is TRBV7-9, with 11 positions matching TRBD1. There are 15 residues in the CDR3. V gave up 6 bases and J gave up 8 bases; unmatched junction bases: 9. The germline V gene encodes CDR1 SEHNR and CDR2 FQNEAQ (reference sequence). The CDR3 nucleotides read TGTGCCAGCAGACGTCTCGGGACAGGGGGAGATGAGCAGTTCTTC. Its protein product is CASRRLGTGGDEQFF.

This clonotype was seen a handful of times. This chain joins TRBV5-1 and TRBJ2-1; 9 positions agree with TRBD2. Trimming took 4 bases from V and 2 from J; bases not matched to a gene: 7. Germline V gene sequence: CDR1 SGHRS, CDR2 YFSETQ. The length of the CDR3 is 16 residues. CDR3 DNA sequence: TGCGCCAGCAGCCGGCGGGGGGGGAACGCCTACAATGAGCAGTTCTTC. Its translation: CASSRRGGNAYNEQFF.

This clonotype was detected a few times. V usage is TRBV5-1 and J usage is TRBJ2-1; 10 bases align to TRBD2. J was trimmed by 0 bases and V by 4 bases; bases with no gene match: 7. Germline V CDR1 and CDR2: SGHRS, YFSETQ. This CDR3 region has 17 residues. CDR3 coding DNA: TGCGCCAGCAGCGTCGGGACTAGCGCCCCCTCCTACAATGAGCAGTTCTTC. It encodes CASSVGTSAPSYNEQFF.

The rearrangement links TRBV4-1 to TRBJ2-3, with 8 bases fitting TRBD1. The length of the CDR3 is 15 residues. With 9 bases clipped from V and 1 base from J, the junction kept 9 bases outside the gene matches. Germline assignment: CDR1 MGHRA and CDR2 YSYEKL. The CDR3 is CASRGTTGGTDTQYF. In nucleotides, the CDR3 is TGCGCCAGTCGGGGGACGACAGGGGGCACAGATACGCAGTATTTT.

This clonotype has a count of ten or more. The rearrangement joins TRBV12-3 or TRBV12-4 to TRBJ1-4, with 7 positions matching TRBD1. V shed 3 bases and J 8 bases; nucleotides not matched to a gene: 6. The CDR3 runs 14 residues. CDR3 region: CASSLEQGWEKLFF. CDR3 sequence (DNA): TGTGCCAGCAGTTTGGAACAGGGGTGGGAAAAACTGTTTTTT.

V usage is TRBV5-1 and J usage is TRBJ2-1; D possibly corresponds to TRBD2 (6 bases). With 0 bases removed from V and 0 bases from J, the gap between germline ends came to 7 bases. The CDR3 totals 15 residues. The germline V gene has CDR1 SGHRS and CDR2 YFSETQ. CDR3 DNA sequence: TGCGCCAGCAGCTTGGCGGACTACTCCTACAATGAGCAGTTCTTC. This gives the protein CASSLADYSYNEQFF.

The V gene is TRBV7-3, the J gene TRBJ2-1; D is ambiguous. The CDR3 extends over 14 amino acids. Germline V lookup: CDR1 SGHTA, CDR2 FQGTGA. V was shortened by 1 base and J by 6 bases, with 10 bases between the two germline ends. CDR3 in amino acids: CASSLIGFSNEQFF. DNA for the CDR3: TGTGCCAGCAGCTTAATCGGGTTCTCCAATGAGCAGTTCTTC.

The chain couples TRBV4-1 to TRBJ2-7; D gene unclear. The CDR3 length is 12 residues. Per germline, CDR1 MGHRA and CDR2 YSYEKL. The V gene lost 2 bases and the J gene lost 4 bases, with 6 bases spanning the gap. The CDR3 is CASSQSYYEQYF. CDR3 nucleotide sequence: TGCGCCAGCAGCCAATCTTATTACGAGCAGTACTTC.

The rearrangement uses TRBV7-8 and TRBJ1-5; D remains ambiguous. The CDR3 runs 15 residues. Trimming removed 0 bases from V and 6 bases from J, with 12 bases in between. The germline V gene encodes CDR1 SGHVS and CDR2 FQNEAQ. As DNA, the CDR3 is TGTGCCAGCAGCTTAGCACGGGTGGTGGCTCAGCCCCAGCATTTT. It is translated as CASSLARVVAQPQHF. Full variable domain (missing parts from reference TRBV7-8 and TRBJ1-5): GAGVSQSPRYKVAKRGQDVALRCDPISGHVSLFWYQQALGQGPEFLTYFQNEAQLDKSGLPSDRFFAERPEGSVSTLKIQRTQQEDSAVYLCASSLARVVAQPQHFGDGTRLSIL.

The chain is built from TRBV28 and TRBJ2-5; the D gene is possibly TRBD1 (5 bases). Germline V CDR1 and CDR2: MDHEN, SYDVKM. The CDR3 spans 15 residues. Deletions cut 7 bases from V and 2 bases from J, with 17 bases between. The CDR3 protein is CASNPGQGPQETQYF. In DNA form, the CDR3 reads TGTGCCAGCAACCCAGGCCAGGGCCCACAAGAGACCCAGTACTTC.